Reported below is one TCR beta chain. Stated time point: after neoadjuvant nivolumab, at surgical resection. Patients had HPV-negative, locally advanced oral cavity squamous cell carcinoma. This entry comes from a study of neoadjuvant anti-PD-1 for oral cavity cancer. PBMC libraries mostly used around 500 ng of input genomic DNA, with six replicates per sample. Method: immunoSEQ multiplex PCR; TCRdb's copy keeps in-frame clones and lacks some. Here the sample spans some 9,500 clones, 55% to 75% being singletons. This TCR derives from a person aged 35-80 years with oral cavity squamous cell carcinoma. Material: PBMCs, obtained after nivolumab (anti-PD-1) treatment.

Written as DNA, the CDR3 is TGCGCCAGCAGTGAGGGCCTCTCCGCGGGGGGAGGAGATACGCAGTATTTT. Its translation: CASSEGLSAGGGDTQYF. The J gene is TRBJ2-3, the V gene TRBV10-2, with 8 positions matching TRBD2. This CDR3 is built from 17 residues. The trim removed 2 bases at V and 5 bases at J, leaving 12 bases unmatched. The germline V gene encodes CDR1 WSHSY and CDR2 SAAADI.